The 12 T cell receptor beta chains presented below share a single source sample, sequenced in a study of T cell responses to AZD1222 COVID-19 vaccine. Produced via immunoSEQ multiplex PCR; TCRdb's table is partial and in-frame only. The table includes roughly 130,000 clones, roughly 85% detected once. Sequences were derived from peripheral blood, sampled on day 0 of AZD1222 vaccination. The origin of the receptors is an adult in good health.

V usage is TRBV7-2 and J usage is TRBJ2-3; D possibly corresponds to TRBD2 (6 bases). CDR3 length equals 14 residues. Between the trimmed V and J ends, which lost 3 bases and 8 bases, there was a span of 15 bases. The V gene's germline CDR1 is SGHTA and CDR2 FQGNSA. The CDR3, as DNA: TGTGCCAGCAGCTTTGGAAATGTGGGGGGTACGCAGTATTTT. This sequence encodes CASSFGNVGGTQYF.

The chain carries TRBV24-1 and TRBJ2-7; TRBD2 is a possible D gene (6 bases). The CDR3 extends over 15 amino acids. The V end lost 9 bases, the J end lost 0 bases, and 17 bases lay between the germline ends. Per the germline V gene, CDR1 is KGHDR and CDR2 is SFDVKD. CDR3 DNA sequence: TGTGCCACCGAAGGTGCGGGGATGAGCTCCTACGAGCAGTACTTC. It translates to CATEGAGMSSYEQYF.

V gene TRBV10-1 combines with J gene TRBJ2-1; D gene uncertain. V gave up 6 bases and J gave up 0 bases, with 9 bases separating them. The CDR3 loop spans 14 amino acids. Germline loops: CDR1 WNHNN, CDR2 SYGVQD (reference sequence). The CDR3 DNA follows: TGCGCCAGCAGCCTCTCGGCCTCCTACAATGAGCAGTTCTTC. This encodes CASSLSASYNEQFF.

This chain links TRBV11-2 with TRBJ1-4; no reliable D call. The length of the CDR3 is 14 residues. Looked up from germline, CDR1 is SGHAT and CDR2 is FQNNGV. V lost 5 bases, J lost 7 bases, and 14 bases lay in between. The CDR3, as DNA: TGTGCCAGCAGCCAAATCTCTCTTGTTGAAAAACTGTTTTTT. This codes for CASSQISLVEKLFF.

The sample holds a few counts of this clone. The rearrangement joins TRBV7-2 to TRBJ1-1; 7 bases fit TRBD1. V was pared by 5 bases and J by 11 bases, with 14 bases of the junction left unmatched. CDR1 is SGHTA and CDR2 is FQGNSA in the germline V gene. The CDR3 is 14 residues long. Here the CDR3 DNA reads TGTGCCAGCAGCGAAAGGGGATTAGGACAGGCGGCTTTCTTT. This translates into CASSERGLGQAAFF. The variable domain in full, with the rest retrieved from reference TRBV7-2 and TRBJ1-1, is GAGVSQSPSNKVTEKGKDVELRCDPISGHTALYWYRQSLGQGLEFLIYFQGNSAPDKSGLPSDRFSAERTGGSVSTLTIQRTQQEDSAVYLCASSERGLGQAAFFGQGTRLTVV.

The chain uses TRBV19 and TRBJ2-1, with D unresolved. Between the trimmed V and J ends, which lost 7 bases and 2 bases, there was a span of 21 bases. This CDR3 is 17 amino acids long. Germline CDR1 is LNHDA and CDR2 is SQIVND (reference sequence). Written as DNA, the CDR3 is TGTGCCAGTAAAAGTTCCGGAACACCTTTGGCCTACAATGAGCAGTTCTTC. Translation: CASKSSGTPLAYNEQFF. Filled out from reference TRBV19 and TRBJ2-1, the complete variable domain reads DGGITQSPKYLFRKEGQNVTLSCEQNLNHDAMYWYRQDPGQGLRLIYYSQIVNDFQKGDIAEGYSVSREKKESFPLTVTSAQKNPTAFYLCASKSSGTPLAYNEQFFGPGTRLTVL.

Written as DNA, the CDR3 is TGTGCCACCAGTGATTTCCCGGGACAGGGGGCAGGGAATGGCTACACCTTC. Translated: CATSDFPGQGAGNGYTF. V gene TRBV24-1 combines with J gene TRBJ1-2; TRBD1 agrees at 12 bases. Germline-derived CDR1 and CDR2 are KGHDR and SFDVKD. The ends lost 1 base at V and 6 bases at J; junction bases unmatched: 8. The CDR3 loop spans 17 amino acids.

V and J are TRBV29-1 and TRBJ2-1; 11 nucleotides align to TRBD1. The germline V gene encodes CDR1 SQVTM and CDR2 ANQGSEA. With 5 bases clipped from V and 8 bases from J, the junction kept 8 bases outside the gene matches. This CDR3 region has 14 residues. The CDR3 DNA reads as TGCAGCGTTCGACCGGGACAGGGGGAGGATGAGCAGTTCTTC. Translation: CSVRPGQGEDEQFF.

This clone was seen a few times. V gene TRBV24-1 combines with J gene TRBJ1-2; D is unclear. Trimming cost V 1 base and J 4 bases, with 3 bases left between them. This CDR3 has 12 amino acids. Germline CDR1 is KGHDR and CDR2 is SFDVKD. The CDR3 spells CATSDLTYGYTF. The CDR3 DNA is TGTGCCACCAGTGATTTAACCTATGGCTACACCTTC.

V and J are TRBV13 and TRBJ2-1; the D is unclear. The CDR3 spans 14 residues. In germline, CDR1 is PRHDT, CDR2 FYEKMQ (reference sequence). Trimming took 0 bases from V and 4 from J, leaving 7 bases between them. The CDR3 DNA is TGTGCCAGCAGCTTAGGGGCGGTTTACAATGAGCAGTTCTTC. Its translation is CASSLGAVYNEQFF. Based on the CDR3 plus reference TRBV13 and TRBJ2-1, the full variable domain is AAGVIQSPRHLIKEKRETATLKCYPIPRHDTVYWYQQGPGQDPQFLISFYEKMQSDKGSIPDRFSAQQFSDYHSELNMSSLELGDSALYFCASSLGAVYNEQFFGPGTRLTVL.

The chain employs TRBV2 and TRBJ1-2, with D hard to call. Per the germline V gene, CDR1 is SNHLY and CDR2 is FYNNEI. Trimming took 8 bases from V and 4 from J, leaving 11 bases between them. The CDR3 runs 12 residues. The CDR3 region is CASGRAGYGYTF. The CDR3, as DNA: TGTGCCAGCGGGAGGGCAGGCTATGGCTACACCTTC.

This clone was detected only once. The rearrangement links TRBV7-2 to TRBJ1-4; 8 bases line up with TRBD1. Germline CDR1 is SGHTA and CDR2 is FQGNSA. The CDR3 loop spans 16 amino acids. With V trimmed by 5 bases and J by 7 bases, 12 bases remained unmatched. The CDR3 sequence is CASSVDRPGGFEKLFF. As DNA, the CDR3 is TGTGCCAGCAGCGTAGACAGGCCAGGGGGCTTTGAAAAACTGTTTTTT.